This TCR beta chain was obtained from a study of post-analysis software for immune sequencing data. Looked up from germline, CDR1 is SQVTM and CDR2 is ANQGSEA. This CDR3 contains 11 residues. V shed 6 bases and J shed 7 bases, with 12 bases lying between them. As concerns this clonotype: Its antigen is undetermined.

Study results and limitations: Relative to controls, patients with multiple sclerosis showed significantly lower normalized Chao1 diversity. Included in a set of a handful of TRBV segments more frequent in patients than controls were TRBV5-6, TRBV5-1 and TRBV20-1.

The library was made from cDNA and included unique molecular identifiers. MiXCR, run by TCRdb on the PCR reads, gives a single entry per CDR3 protein. The top ten hold 1.5% to 2% of the sample, which has 550,000 to 700,000 distinct CDR3 sequences, 40% to 50% seen once. The clonotype was recovered from a girl between 10 and 17 years old with multiple sclerosis. The sample was blood. The chain is built from TRBV29-1 and TRBJ1-2; possibly TRBD1 for D (5 bases). Here the CDR3 DNA reads TGCAGCGTGTGGTCGGGGCTTGGCTACACCTTC. Amino acid sequence: CSVWSGLGYTF. The full variable domain, its missing parts supplied by reference TRBV29-1 and TRBJ1-2, is SAVISQKPSRDICQRGTSLTIQCQVDSQVTMMFWYRQQPGQSLTLIATANQGSEATYESGFVIDKFPISRPNLTFSTLTVSNMSPEDSSIYLCSVWSGLGYTFGSGTRLTVV.